The 3 T cell receptor beta chains below come from one sample, sequenced in a study of blood T cell repertoires in COVID-19. Clones were sequenced by immunoSEQ multiplex PCR, and TCRdb holds only the in-frame ones, with some missing. Of roughly 670,000 clones in the sample, 75% to 90% were seen once. Sequencing was performed on peripheral blood. These receptors came from a woman younger than 30 with acute or convalescent COVID-19.

The gene calls are TRBV11-3 and TRBJ1-1, with TRBD1 as a possible D gene (5 bases). The CDR3 spans 11 residues. Trimming took 5 bases from V and 11 from J, leaving 12 bases between them. Germline V CDR1 and CDR2: SGHNT, YENEEA. CDR3 loop: CASSRGEKAFF. DNA of the CDR3: TGTGCCAGCAGCCGGGGGGAGAAGGCTTTCTTT.

This clone was found a few times. The chain combines TRBV9 with TRBJ2-1, with TRBD1 matching 10 bases. In germline, CDR1 is SGDLS, CDR2 YYNGEE. The V gene end was trimmed by 3 bases and the J gene end by 4 bases; junction bases not matched to a gene: 10. The CDR3 sequence is 17 residues long. CDR3 bases: TGTGCCAGCAGCGAACGCTCCGGGACAGGGGTATACAATGAGCAGTTCTTC. Its translation is CASSERSGTGVYNEQFF.

This clone was seen just once. V usage is TRBV6-4 and J usage is TRBJ2-1; D is possibly TRBD2 (5 bases). The CDR3 extends over 15 amino acids. The germline V and J ends were trimmed by 5 bases and 3 bases, with 14 bases remaining between them. CDR1 and CDR2 (germline): MRHNA, SNTAGT. CDR3 sequence: CASSSNGEDYNEQFF. The CDR3 nucleotides read TGTGCCAGCAGTTCTAACGGGGAAGACTACAATGAGCAGTTCTTC.